This entry features one TCR beta chain sequence. The record originates from a study of blood T cell repertoires in COVID-19. Under the authors' procedure: Nucleated cell number was recorded as an estimate derived from reference gene primer amplification. TCRdb's copy holds only in-frame clones and misses some; the assay was immunoSEQ multiplex PCR. The V and J calls and clone size were taken over from that table, and D and trimming were inferred from the DNA. The sample includes some 200,000 clones, about nine tenths of them seen just once. Trimming removed 6 bases from V and 4 bases from J; junction bases left unmatched: 7. The CDR3 is 15 residues long. CDR1 and CDR2 from the germline V gene are MDHEN and SYDVKM.

The V gene is TRBV28, the J gene TRBJ2-1; 9 positions match TRBD2. Sequencing used PBMCs or T cells enriched from blood (not recorded which). The sequence came from a man between 18 and 35 years old with acute COVID-19. The CDR3: CASRVRTSAYNEQFF. DNA for the CDR3: TGTGCCAGCAGGGTCCGGACTAGCGCGTACAATGAGCAGTTCTTC.